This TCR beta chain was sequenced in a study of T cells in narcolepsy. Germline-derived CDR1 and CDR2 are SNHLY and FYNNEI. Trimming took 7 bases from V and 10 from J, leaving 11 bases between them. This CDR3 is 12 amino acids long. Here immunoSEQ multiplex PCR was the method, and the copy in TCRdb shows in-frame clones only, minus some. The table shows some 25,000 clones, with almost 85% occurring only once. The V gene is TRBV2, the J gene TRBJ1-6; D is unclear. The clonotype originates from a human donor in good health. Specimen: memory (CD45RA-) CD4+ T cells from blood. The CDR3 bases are TGTGCCAGCAAGTCGCACAACTCACCCCTCCACTTT. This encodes CASKSHNSPLHF.